The T cell receptor (beta chain) under discussion was sequenced for a study of vaccination and CD4 T cells after COVID-19. Study-level background: Overlapping spike peptides served as the stimulus for the cells. These peptides came from SARS-CoV-2 and from the common cold coronaviruses HCoV-NL63, HCoV-OC43 and HCoV-229E.

Sequencing of DNA taken from cultured CD4+ T cells relied on the Oncomine TCR Beta short-read assay. TCRdb called the PCR reads again in MiXCR, with one record for every CDR3 protein. In the table there are about 19,000 distinct CDR3 sequences, about 80% of which are singletons. The CDR3 extends over 15 amino acids. Unmatched junction bases numbered 5, after V lost 4 bases and J lost 1 base. Germline V gene data show CDR1 as MNHEY and CDR2 as SMNVEV (reference sequence). Treatment: roughly 10-day PBMC culture with coronavirus spike peptide pools or control peptides (ViraFEST assay). The culture of roughly 2 million PBMCs per well included around 10 IU/ml IL-2 and 9.5 to 10 ug/ml peptide pools. To note about this clonotype: Its specificity is unknown.

The gene calls are TRBV27 and TRBJ2-5; 8 bases agree with TRBD2. The receptor was derived from a human donor who received a COVID-19 vaccine. The sequencing used CD4+ T cells from blood, cultured in vitro, collected after SARS-CoV-2 vaccination. The CDR3 DNA reads TGTGCCAGCAGTTCTCTCGGGGGGGCCCAAGAGACCCAGTACTTC. This codes for CASSSLGGAQETQYF.